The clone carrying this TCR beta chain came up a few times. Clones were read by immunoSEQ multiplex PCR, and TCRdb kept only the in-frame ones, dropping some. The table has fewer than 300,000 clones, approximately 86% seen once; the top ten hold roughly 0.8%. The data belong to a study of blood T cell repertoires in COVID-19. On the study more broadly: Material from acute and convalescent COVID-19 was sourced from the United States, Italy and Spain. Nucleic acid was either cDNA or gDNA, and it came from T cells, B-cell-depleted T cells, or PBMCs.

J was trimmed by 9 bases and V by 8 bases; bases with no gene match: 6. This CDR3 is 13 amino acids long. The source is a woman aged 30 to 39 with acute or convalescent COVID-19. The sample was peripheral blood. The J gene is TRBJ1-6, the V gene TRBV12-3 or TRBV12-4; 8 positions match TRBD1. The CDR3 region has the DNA TGTGCCAGCTGGACAGGGCAGGGTTCACCCCTCCACTTT. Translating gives CASWTGQGSPLHF.